This T cell receptor (beta chain) was recorded in a study of beta chain features in type 1 diabetes listed by TCRdb under 2018. In the study overall: Patients and healthy donors did not differ in mean age, gender distribution, total cell number or subset yield. A total of roughly 100 million sorted cells were examined across all samples, and the number of cells per subset was strongly correlated with RNA yield. The study compared TCRB repertoires of sorted circulating CD4+ T cell subsets between recently diagnosed type 1 diabetes patients and matched healthy donors. Naive and central memory subsets were obtained from all 30 or so donors, but regulatory and stem cell-like memory subsets were isolated from only 8 patients and roughly eight healthy donors. Paper-wide results and their limitations: In all four CD4+ subsets, TCRB CDR3 length was moderately but significantly shorter in type 1 diabetes patients. Naive, central memory and regulatory TCRB repertoires appeared to be more alike among patients than among healthy donors. Because cDNA was sequenced instead of genomic DNA, activated cells with high expression could be over-represented, although the groups did not differ in activation or CD3 levels. Shorter templates might be favored by PCR, yet because patient and control samples were amplified and corrected together, any such skew would affect both groups equally. Patients with type 1 diabetes made fewer insertions and deleted more nucleotides at VDJ recombination sites, implying thymic rearrangement abnormalities. HLA sub-analyses involved small numbers of individuals, so any influence of HLA type on TCRB rearrangement remained unresolved.

In the case of this clone: It has no known antigen specificity. Base qualities are not recorded, but no much larger clone differs from it by a single base.

The junction shows trimming of 0 bases on V and 4 bases on J, and the gene matches do not reach 10 bases of it. The germline V gene gives CDR1 as SGDLS and CDR2 as YYNGEE. Inclusive of the bounding cysteine and phenylalanine, the CDR3 is 16 residues long. Kept here is only the CDR3 DNA, which spans 48 bases and is read in frame from base 1. A single peripheral blood draw of around 0.11 L on average was collected from each donor into heparinised tubes. Using a panel that included CD45RO, CCR7, CD25, CD127, CD95 and CD27, naive, central memory, regulatory and stem cell-like memory CD4+ T cells were sorted on a BD FACSAria II. Purity was above 98% for every sorted population. PBMCs were isolated immediately by Lymphoprep density gradient centrifugation and stained directly without culture. Samples were stained and sorted in pairs, with one healthy donor and one patient per experiment, so that batch effects were minimized.

All of the isolated RNA was reverse transcribed with the High Capacity cDNA Reverse Transcription Kit, so expressed TCRB transcripts were sequenced. Naive, central memory and regulatory T cell samples underwent deep immunoSEQ sequencing, averaging roughly 3.5 million total reads per sample. Sorted cells were lysed in RLT buffer, and RNA was extracted using DNase-treated RNeasy Micro or Mini kits according to cell number. Each cell subset was processed on its own to prevent cross-contamination, while patient and healthy donor samples were processed together. Using the immunoSEQ multiplex PCR, TCRB sequences were amplified from cDNA into 87-bp fragments spanning the CDR3 region. The amplicons were sequenced using the Illumina HiSeq platform. The authors processed their data as follows. Synthetic template baselines were used to correct PCR bias computationally, reads within Hamming distance 2 were collapsed, and singletons that could not be merged were discarded. Reads were aligned against IMGT to assign V, D and J genes, CDR3 length and insertions or deletions at six rearrangement sites. Within each subset, clonotype counts were normalized to the number of sorted cells before true diversity and Gini coefficients were calculated with the tcR R package. The overlap coefficient, calculated on TCRB nucleotide sequences, was used to measure repertoire sharing. Out-of-frame TCRB sequences from naive cells were analyzed as a proxy for the pre-selection repertoire. The table comes from immuneACCESS by way of TCRdb, which keeps in-frame sequences with V and J called. Part of the clones is missing from these tables; in studies checked, under half for an unresolved V gene and the rest for unknown reasons. That table is the source of V, J and clone size, and D and trimming were worked out from the DNA. This sample holds 450,000 or so clones; about an eighth were observed only once. The ten top clones hold approximately 0.05% of the sample.

Recombination connected TRBV9 to TRBJ2-7, with 7 bases in between that match TRBD2. The material sequenced was naive CD4+ T cells from blood. The cell subset or site label on this specimen signifies: true naive CD4+ T cells. This TCR was sampled from a woman aged 18-29 years in good health. The CDR3 region reads CASSVGSRESIYEQYF. DNA sequence: TGTGCCAGCAGCGTAGGCTCGCGGGAGTCAATATACGAGCAGTACTTC.